The 14 T cell receptor beta chains reported below all come from one sample, sequenced in a study of OX40 agonist ivuxolimab in advanced cancers. Sequencing used immunoSEQ multiplex PCR; TCRdb keeps in-frame clones, though not all of them. The table records 80,000 to 100,000 clones, around 91% of them present only once. Sequenced material: CD4+ or CD8+ T cells sorted from blood, taken in a trial of the OX40 agonist ivuxolimab. Receptors originate from an adult with an advanced solid tumor such as melanoma, head and neck, liver or kidney cancer.

The chain uses TRBV5-4 and TRBJ2-7; a weak D match, TRBD1 (6 bases). Trimming left V 4 bases short and J 7 bases short, with 15 bases between. CDR1 and CDR2 (germline): SGHNT, YYREEE (reference sequence). The CDR3 is 13 amino acids. CDR3 sequence: CASSHKGVGEQYF. The CDR3 DNA is TGTGCCAGCAGCCACAAGGGGGTTGGAGAGCAGTACTTC.

The chain couples TRBV5-6 to TRBJ2-3, with D uncertain. Germline loops: CDR1 SGHDT, CDR2 YYEEEE. Trimming shortened V by 4 bases and J by 0 bases, and 15 bases separated the two germline ends. The CDR3 runs to 16 residues. CDR3 sequence (DNA): TGTGCCAGCAGCCCCAGTGGTAGCAGAAGCACAGATACGCAGTATTTT. Translated, it gives CASSPSGSRSTDTQYF.

The gene calls are TRBV29-1 and TRBJ2-7; TRBD1 matches at 10 bases. The CDR3 consists of 14 residues. J gave up 1 base and V 2 bases, and 2 bases lay outside the gene matches. Looked up from germline, CDR1 is SQVTM and CDR2 is ANQGSEA. The CDR3 sequence is CSVESDRGSYEQYF. CDR3 in DNA: TGCAGCGTTGAATCGGACAGGGGGTCCTACGAGCAGTACTTC.

V is TRBV27 and J is TRBJ2-6; D remains unclear. The CDR3 sequence is 17 residues long. The V and J ends lost 5 bases and 5 bases respectively, with 19 bases between them. CDR1 and CDR2 (germline): MNHEY, SMNVEV (reference sequence). The CDR3 bases are TGTGCCAGCAGTCCGTCAACCCAAGACCGTAGGGCCAACGTCCTGACTTTC. It yields the protein CASSPSTQDRRANVLTF.

The chain uses TRBV29-1 and TRBJ2-3; D gene unclear. Germline V gene sequence: CDR1 SQVTM, CDR2 ANQGSEA. The CDR3 is 12 amino acids. Trimming stripped 7 bases from V and 0 bases from J, with 8 bases between. CDR3 amino acids: CSAKRSTDTQYF. In DNA form, the CDR3 reads TGCAGCGCTAAGAGGAGCACAGATACGCAGTATTTT.

J is TRBJ2-5 and V is TRBV6-1; D not resolved. CDR3 length equals 11 residues. The V end lost 5 bases, the J end lost 5 bases, and 6 bases lay between the germline ends. Germline CDR1 reads MNHNS; CDR2 reads SASEGT. CDR3 protein: CASSPQETQYF. CDR3 coding DNA: TGTGCCAGCAGTCCACAGGAGACCCAGTACTTC.

V gene TRBV30 combines with J gene TRBJ1-5, with TRBD1 matching over 7 bases. The CDR3 covers 13 residues. After removal of 4 bases from V and 4 bases from J, the junction contained 4 bases not matched to a gene. The germline CDR1 and CDR2 sequences are GTSNPN and SVGIG (reference sequence). Here the CDR3 DNA reads TGTGCCTGGACCCAGGGGGGAAATCAGCCCCAGCATTTT. It encodes CAWTQGGNQPQHF. The full variable domain, completed using reference TRBV30 and TRBJ1-5, is SQTIHQWPATLVQPVGSPLSLECTVEGTSNPNLYWYRQAAGRGLQLLFYSVGIGQISSEVPQNLSASRPQDRQFILSSKKLLLSDSGFYLCAWTQGGNQPQHFGDGTRLSIL.

The V gene is TRBV6-6, the J gene TRBJ2-7; D not certain. Looked up from germline, CDR1 is MNHNY and CDR2 is SVGAGI (reference sequence). V lost 2 bases, J lost 3 bases, and 11 bases lay in between. The CDR3 runs to 14 residues. The CDR3 DNA sequence: TGTGCCAGCAGTTACATGCCGGAACTCTACGAGCAGTACTTC. Translated: CASSYMPELYEQYF.

This chain uses TRBV19 with TRBJ1-5, with a tentative D call TRBD1 (6 bases). Per germline, CDR1 LNHDA and CDR2 SQIVND (reference sequence). The CDR3 covers 13 residues. V lost 8 bases, J lost 5 bases, and 13 bases lay in between. The CDR3 DNA follows: TGTGCCAGTTCGGGGGGGCTTCATCAGCCCCAGCATTTT. Encoded protein: CASSGGLHQPQHF.

The chain recombines TRBV5-6 with TRBJ2-3; 8 bases align to TRBD2. The trim removed 4 bases at V and 0 bases at J, leaving 4 bases unmatched. The V gene's germline CDR1 is SGHDT and CDR2 YYEEEE. The CDR3 consists of 15 residues. The CDR3 DNA is TGTGCCAGCAGCCCTTTAGCGGGGAGCACAGATACGCAGTATTTT. Its protein product is CASSPLAGSTDTQYF.

This rearrangement joins TRBV5-8 to TRBJ1-3, with D unresolved. V dropped 0 bases and J dropped 5 bases, with 9 bases sitting between them. The CDR3 covers 14 residues. From germline, CDR1 is SGHTS and CDR2 YDEGEE. The chain's CDR3 is CASSLADGRNTIYF. The DNA for the CDR3 is TGTGCCAGCAGCTTGGCGGACGGGCGAAACACCATATATTTT.

The genes are TRBV6-4 and TRBJ2-2; TRBD2 agrees at 11 bases. CDR1 and CDR2 from the germline V gene are MRHNA and SNTAGT. The ends lost 8 bases at V and 3 bases at J; junction bases unmatched: 14. The CDR3 runs 18 residues. The CDR3 nucleotides read TGTGCCAGCTCACCCCGACTAGCGGGAATGGCGGACACCGGGGAGCTGTTTTTT. Its protein product is CASSPRLAGMADTGELFF.

The rearrangement joins TRBV5-6 to TRBJ2-5, with D unclear. The CDR3 contains 14 residues. Germline assignment: CDR1 SGHDT and CDR2 YYEEEE. V was clipped by 1 base and J by 0 bases, with 7 bases between them. The CDR3 loop is CASSLSSYQETQYF. CDR3 bases: TGTGCCAGCAGCTTGTCCAGTTACCAAGAGACCCAGTACTTC.

This chain links TRBV30 with TRBJ2-7, with 9 bases that match TRBD1. Germline lookup yields CDR1 GTSNPN and CDR2 SVGIG (reference sequence). The junction had 6 bases not matched to a gene; V was cut back by 1 base and J by 5 bases. This CDR3 region has 14 residues. The CDR3 sequence: CAWSADRGAHEQYF. CDR3 sequence (DNA): TGTGCCTGGAGTGCGGACAGGGGAGCCCACGAGCAGTACTTC.